Presented here are 9 T cell receptor beta chains from one specimen sequenced in a study of T cell clones after liver transplantation. Generated by immunoSEQ multiplex PCR, the TCRdb table keeps only in-frame clones and is missing some. The data contain roughly 100,000 clones, around four fifths of them singletons. The sample consisted of CD4+ T cells from blood, taken approximately 45 months after liver transplant. These receptors were obtained from a human patient who received a liver transplant. Some T cells may possibly be graft donor cells.

This sequence joins TRBV10-3 and TRBJ2-5; tentatively, D is TRBD2 (6 bases). This CDR3 has 13 residues. Germline CDR1 ENHRY, CDR2 SYGVKD. Trimming took off 4 bases at V and 4 bases at J, with 10 bases between the two ends. The CDR3 nucleotides read TGTGCCATCAGTGCGGTGGGAGGAGAGACCCAGTACTTC. It codes for CAISAVGGETQYF.

The rearrangement uses TRBV27 and TRBJ1-4; D unclear. V gave up 3 bases and J gave up 2 bases, with 4 bases separating them. The germline CDR1 and CDR2 sequences are MNHEY and SMNVEV (reference sequence). The CDR3 is made up of 13 amino acids. The CDR3 reads CASSFVTNEKLFF. CDR3 in DNA: TGTGCCAGCAGTTTTGTCACTAATGAAAAACTGTTTTTT. Complete variable domain (other parts from reference TRBV27 and TRBJ1-4): EAQVTQNPRYLITVTGKKLTVTCSQNMNHEYMSWYRQDPGLGLRQIYYSMNVEVTDKGDVPEGYKVSRKEKRNFPLILESPSPNQTSLYFCASSFVTNEKLFFGSGTQLSVL.

This chain links TRBV7-3 with TRBJ2-2; D may be TRBD1 or TRBD2 (5 bases each). Germline-derived CDR1 and CDR2 are SGHTA and FQGTGA. V shed 5 bases and J shed 6 bases, with 10 bases lying between them. The length of the CDR3 is 13 residues. CDR3 sequence: CASSPGTSGELFF. The CDR3 nucleotides read TGTGCCAGCAGCCCCGGGACGTCCGGGGAGCTGTTTTTT.

The chain links TRBV2 to TRBJ1-5; D unclear. Germline loops: CDR1 SNHLY, CDR2 FYNNEI. This CDR3 spans 13 amino acids. The ends were cut back, 8 bases at V and 0 bases at J, with 8 bases in the middle. This CDR3 reads CASGSVSNQPQHF. Here the CDR3 DNA reads TGTGCCAGCGGTTCCGTTAGCAATCAGCCCCAGCATTTT.

This chain joins TRBV28 and TRBJ2-7; TRBD2 agrees at 10 bases. From germline, CDR1 is MDHEN and CDR2 SYDVKM. This CDR3 spans 15 amino acids. After removal of 5 bases from V and 4 bases from J, the junction contained 8 bases not matched to a gene. This CDR3 is CASSPWTSGRYEQYF. In DNA, the CDR3 is TGTGCCAGCAGTCCCTGGACTAGCGGTCGTTACGAGCAGTACTTC.

The chain recombines TRBV19 with TRBJ2-2; maybe TRBD2 (6 bases). The CDR3 consists of 16 residues. CDR1 is LNHDA and CDR2 is SQIVND in the germline V gene (reference sequence). Trimming left V 6 bases short and J 5 bases short, with 19 bases between. CDR3 sequence reads: CASRWGSGVRTGELFF. The CDR3 DNA reads as TGTGCCAGTAGGTGGGGGTCGGGAGTACGGACCGGGGAGCTGTTTTTT.

The chain couples TRBV12-5 to TRBJ2-5; 9 bases are a match to TRBD1. From germline, CDR1 is LGHNT and CDR2 FRNRAP. This CDR3 spans 17 amino acids. Unmatched junction bases numbered 16, after V lost 6 bases and J lost 5 bases. The DNA of the CDR3 is TGTGCTAGTGGCACAAGGGCCCGGGACAGGGTGGAGGAGACCCAGTACTTC. It translates to CASGTRARDRVEETQYF.

CDR3 coding DNA: TGTGCCAGCAGTCCTCGACAGGGAGCATCTGGAAACACCATATATTTT. This sequence encodes CASSPRQGASGNTIYF. The gene calls are TRBV5-4 and TRBJ1-3; 7 nucleotides match TRBD1. This CDR3 region has 16 residues. Trimming removed 5 bases from V and 1 base from J; junction bases left unmatched: 9. Germline CDR1 reads SGHNT; CDR2 reads YYREEE (reference sequence).

The V and J genes are TRBV9 and TRBJ1-2; the match to TRBD1 covers 8 bases. The CDR3 contains 15 residues. CDR1 and CDR2 (germline): SGDLS, YYNGEE. V was clipped by 6 bases and J by 4 bases; unmatched bases: 11. The CDR3 nucleotides are TGTGCCAGCATCAAAGGGGCAGGGGGCCTCTATGGCTACACCTTC. It yields the protein CASIKGAGGLYGYTF.